Reported below is one TCR beta chain. Its antigen is unknown. CDR3 size: 14 residues. The V end was cut by 6 bases, the J end by 4 bases, with 15 bases between. Germline V gives CDR1 MNHEY, CDR2 SMNVEV (reference sequence). This entry belongs to a study of T cell responses to AZD1222 COVID-19 vaccine. General study findings and limits: A rise in Spike-specific TCR breadth and depth followed two AZD1222 doses. Only a handful of AZD1222 recipients, more than five in all, had baseline seropositivity. A mostly white British donor set with more females was recruited, and clonal diversity was possibly underestimated.

Using immunoSEQ multiplex PCR, the repertoire was profiled, and TCRdb retains in-frame clones only, with some absent. In the table there are fewer than 120,000 clones, less than 95% of which are singletons. The chain links TRBV27 to TRBJ1-1, with D unclear. The sequence derives from an adult in good health. The source was peripheral blood, collected on day 0 of AZD1222 vaccination. The CDR3 reads CASRLSPMTTEAFF. The CDR3 DNA is TGTGCCAGCAGGCTAAGTCCCATGACCACTGAAGCTTTCTTT.